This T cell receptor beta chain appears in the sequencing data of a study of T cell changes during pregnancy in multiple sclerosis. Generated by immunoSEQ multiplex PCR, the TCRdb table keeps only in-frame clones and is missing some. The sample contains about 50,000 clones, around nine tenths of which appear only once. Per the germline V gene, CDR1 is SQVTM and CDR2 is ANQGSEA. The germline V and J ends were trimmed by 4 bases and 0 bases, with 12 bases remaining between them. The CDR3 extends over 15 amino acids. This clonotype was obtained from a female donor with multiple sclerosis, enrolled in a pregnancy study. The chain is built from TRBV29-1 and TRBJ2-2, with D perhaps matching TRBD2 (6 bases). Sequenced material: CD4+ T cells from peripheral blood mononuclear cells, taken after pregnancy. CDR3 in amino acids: CSVGRDLTNTGELFF. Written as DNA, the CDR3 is TGCAGCGTTGGGCGGGACCTTACGAACACCGGGGAGCTGTTTTTT.